This record concerns one T cell receptor beta chain sequence. The data derive from a study of blood T cells in healthy people across ages. A second PCR of 7 to 11 cycles used a sample-barcoded 5' primer and a J-beta primer mix. Each cDNA molecule received a tag from a template-switch adaptor that had 12 random nucleotides. Each CDR3 protein is one row after TCRdb ran MiXCR on the 5' RACE reads. The sample has more than 600,000 distinct CDR3 sequences, around 25% seen once. This CDR3 is built from 13 residues. V lost 0 bases and J 5 bases, leaving 6 bases between the germline ends. Germline V gives CDR1 ENHRY, CDR2 SYGVKD. These same data were also listed under a study on T cells of mothers and their children.

V usage is TRBV10-3 and J usage is TRBJ2-3; D is undetermined. Input material: blood. The clonotype comes from a boy between 5 and 17 years old in good health. The CDR3 loop is CAISESVGDTQYF. The CDR3 DNA reads TGTGCCATCAGTGAGTCGGTGGGAGATACGCAGTATTTT.